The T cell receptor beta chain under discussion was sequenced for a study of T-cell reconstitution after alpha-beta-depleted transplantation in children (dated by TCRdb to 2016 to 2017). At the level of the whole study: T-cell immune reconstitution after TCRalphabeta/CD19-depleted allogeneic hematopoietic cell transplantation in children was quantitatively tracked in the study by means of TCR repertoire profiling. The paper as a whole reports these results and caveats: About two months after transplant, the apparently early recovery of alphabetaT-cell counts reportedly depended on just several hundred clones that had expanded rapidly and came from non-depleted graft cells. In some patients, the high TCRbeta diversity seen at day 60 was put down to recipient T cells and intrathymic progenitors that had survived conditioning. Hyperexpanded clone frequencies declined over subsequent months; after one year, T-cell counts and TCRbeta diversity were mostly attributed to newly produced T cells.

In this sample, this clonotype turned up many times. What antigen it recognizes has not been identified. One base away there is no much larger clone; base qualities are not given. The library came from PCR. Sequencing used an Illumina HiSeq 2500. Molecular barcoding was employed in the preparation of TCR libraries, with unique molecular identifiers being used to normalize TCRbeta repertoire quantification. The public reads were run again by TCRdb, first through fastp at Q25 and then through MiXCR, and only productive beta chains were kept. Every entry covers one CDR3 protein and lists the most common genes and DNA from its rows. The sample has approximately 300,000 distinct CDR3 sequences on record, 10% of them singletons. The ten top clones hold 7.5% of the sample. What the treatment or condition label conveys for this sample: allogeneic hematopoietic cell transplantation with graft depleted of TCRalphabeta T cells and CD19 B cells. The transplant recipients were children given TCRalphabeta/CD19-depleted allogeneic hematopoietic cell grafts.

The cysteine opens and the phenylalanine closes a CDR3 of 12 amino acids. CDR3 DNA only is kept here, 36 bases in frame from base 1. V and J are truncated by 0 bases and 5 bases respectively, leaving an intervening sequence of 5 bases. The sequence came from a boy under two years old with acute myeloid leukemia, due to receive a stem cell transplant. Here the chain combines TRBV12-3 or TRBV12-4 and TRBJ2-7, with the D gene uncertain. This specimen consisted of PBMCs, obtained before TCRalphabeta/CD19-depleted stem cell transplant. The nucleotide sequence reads TGTGCCAGCAGTTTAGCGCTGAACGAGCAGTACTTC. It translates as CASSLALNEQYF.